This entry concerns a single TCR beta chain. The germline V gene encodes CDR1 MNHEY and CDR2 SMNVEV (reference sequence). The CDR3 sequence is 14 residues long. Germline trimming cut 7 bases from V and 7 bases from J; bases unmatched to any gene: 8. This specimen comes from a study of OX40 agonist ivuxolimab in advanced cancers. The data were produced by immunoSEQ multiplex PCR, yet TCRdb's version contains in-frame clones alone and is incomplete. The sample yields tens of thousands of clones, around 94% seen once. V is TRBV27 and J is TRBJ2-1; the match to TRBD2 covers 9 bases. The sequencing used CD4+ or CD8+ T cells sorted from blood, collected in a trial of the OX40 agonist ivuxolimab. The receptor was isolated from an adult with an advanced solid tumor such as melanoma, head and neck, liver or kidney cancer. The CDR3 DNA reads TGTGCCAGCAAGGTGGGCGGGGGGGCTAATGAGCAGTTCTTC. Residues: CASKVGGGANEQFF.